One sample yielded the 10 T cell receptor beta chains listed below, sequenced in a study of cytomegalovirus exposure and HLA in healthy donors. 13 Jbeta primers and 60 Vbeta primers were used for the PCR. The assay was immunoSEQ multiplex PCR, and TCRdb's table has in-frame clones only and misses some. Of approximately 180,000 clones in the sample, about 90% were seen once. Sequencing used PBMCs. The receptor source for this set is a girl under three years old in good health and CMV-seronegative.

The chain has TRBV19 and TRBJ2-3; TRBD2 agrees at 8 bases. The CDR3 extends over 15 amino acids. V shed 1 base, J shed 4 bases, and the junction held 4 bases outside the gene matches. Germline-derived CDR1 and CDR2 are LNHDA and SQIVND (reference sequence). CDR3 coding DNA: TGTGCCAGTAGTATAGCGGGACTAGGGGCAGATACGCAGTATTTT. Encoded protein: CASSIAGLGADTQYF.

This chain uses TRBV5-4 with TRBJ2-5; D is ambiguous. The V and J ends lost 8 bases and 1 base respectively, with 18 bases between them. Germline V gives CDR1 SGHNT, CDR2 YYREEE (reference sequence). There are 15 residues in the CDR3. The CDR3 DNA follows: TGTGCCAGTGCGGCCTTGACTGGTTCCCAAGAGACCCAGTACTTC. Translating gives CASAALTGSQETQYF.

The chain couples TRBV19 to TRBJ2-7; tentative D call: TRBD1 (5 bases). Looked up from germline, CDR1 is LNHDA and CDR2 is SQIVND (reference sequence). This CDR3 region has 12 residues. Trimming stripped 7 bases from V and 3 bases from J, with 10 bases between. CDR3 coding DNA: TGTGCCAGTAAGGGGAAAGACTACGAGCAGTACTTC. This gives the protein CASKGKDYEQYF.

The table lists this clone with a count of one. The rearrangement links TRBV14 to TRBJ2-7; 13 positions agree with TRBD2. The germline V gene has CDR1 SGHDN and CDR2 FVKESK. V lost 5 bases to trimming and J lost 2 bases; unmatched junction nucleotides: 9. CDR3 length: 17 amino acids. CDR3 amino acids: CASSETRGLAGTYEQYF. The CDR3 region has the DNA TGTGCCAGCAGCGAGACTAGGGGACTAGCGGGGACCTACGAGCAGTACTTC. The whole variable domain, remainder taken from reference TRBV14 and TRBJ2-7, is EAGVTQFPSHSVIEKGQTVTLRCDPISGHDNLYWYRRVMGKEIKFLLHFVKESKQDESGMPNNRFLAERTGGTYSTLKVQPAELEDSGVYFCASSETRGLAGTYEQYFGPGTRLTVT.

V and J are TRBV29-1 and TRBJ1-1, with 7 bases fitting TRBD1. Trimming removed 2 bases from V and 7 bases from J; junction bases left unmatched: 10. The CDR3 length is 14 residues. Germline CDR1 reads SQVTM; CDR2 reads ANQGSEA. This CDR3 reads CSVERQGRGCEAFF. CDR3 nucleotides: TGCAGCGTTGAACGACAGGGTCGCGGGTGTGAAGCTTTCTTT. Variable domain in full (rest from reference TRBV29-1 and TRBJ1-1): SAVISQKPSRDICQRGTSLTIQCQVDSQVTMMFWYRQQPGQSLTLIATANQGSEATYESGFVIDKFPISRPNLTFSTLTVSNMSPEDSSIYLCSVERQGRGCEAFFGQGTRLTVV.

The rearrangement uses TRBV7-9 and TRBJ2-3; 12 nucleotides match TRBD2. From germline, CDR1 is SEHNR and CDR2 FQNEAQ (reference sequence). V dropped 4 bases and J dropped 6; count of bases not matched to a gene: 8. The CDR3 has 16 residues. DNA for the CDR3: TGTGCCAGCAGCTACGGACTAGCGGGAAATAGGGATACGCAGTATTTT. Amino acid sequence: CASSYGLAGNRDTQYF.

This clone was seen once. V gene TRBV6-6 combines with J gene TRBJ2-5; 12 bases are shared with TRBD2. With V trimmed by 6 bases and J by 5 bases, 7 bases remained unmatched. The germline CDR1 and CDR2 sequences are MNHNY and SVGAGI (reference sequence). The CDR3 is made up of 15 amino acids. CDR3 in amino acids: CASSTTSGGIETQYF. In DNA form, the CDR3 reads TGTGCCAGCAGCACTACTAGCGGGGGGATCGAGACCCAGTACTTC.

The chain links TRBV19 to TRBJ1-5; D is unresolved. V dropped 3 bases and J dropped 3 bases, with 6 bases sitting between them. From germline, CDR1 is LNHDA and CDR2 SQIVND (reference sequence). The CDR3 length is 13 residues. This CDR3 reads CASSIQVNQPQHF. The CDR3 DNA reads TGTGCCAGTAGTATTCAGGTCAATCAGCCCCAGCATTTT. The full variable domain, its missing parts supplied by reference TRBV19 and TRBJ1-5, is DGGITQSPKYLFRKEGQNVTLSCEQNLNHDAMYWYRQDPGQGLRLIYYSQIVNDFQKGDIAEGYSVSREKKESFPLTVTSAQKNPTAFYLCASSIQVNQPQHFGDGTRLSIL.

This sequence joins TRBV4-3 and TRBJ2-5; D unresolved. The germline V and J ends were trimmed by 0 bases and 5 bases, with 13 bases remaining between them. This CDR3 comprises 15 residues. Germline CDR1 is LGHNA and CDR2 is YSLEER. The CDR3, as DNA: TGCGCCAGCAGCCAAGACACTTTAGCCCAGGAGACCCAGTACTTC. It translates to CASSQDTLAQETQYF.

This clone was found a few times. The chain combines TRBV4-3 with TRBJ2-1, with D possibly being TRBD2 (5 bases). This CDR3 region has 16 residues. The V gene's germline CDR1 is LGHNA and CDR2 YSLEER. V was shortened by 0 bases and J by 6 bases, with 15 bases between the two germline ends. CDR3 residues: CASSQDSEGEGNEQFF. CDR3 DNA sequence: TGCGCCAGCAGCCAAGACTCTGAGGGAGAGGGCAATGAGCAGTTCTTC.